This T cell receptor beta chain was recorded in a study of cytomegalovirus exposure and HLA in healthy donors. Study-level results: Both high specificity and high sensitivity reportedly marked the classifier's diagnosis of cytomegalovirus status.

Notes on this clone: Its antigen remains unknown.

The data were produced by immunoSEQ multiplex PCR, yet TCRdb's version contains in-frame clones alone and is incomplete. The sample lists about 160,000 clones, 86% occurring once. Trimming shortened V by 2 bases and J by 10 bases, and 15 bases separated the two germline ends. Germline V gene lookup returns CDR1 MNHEY and CDR2 SVGAGI. The CDR3 is 14 amino acids. The receptor comes from a woman in her twenties or thirties in good health and CMV-seronegative. The material sequenced was PBMCs. The V gene is TRBV6-5, the J gene TRBJ1-5, with D possibly being TRBD1 (6 bases). CDR3 sequence (DNA): TGTGCCAGCAGTTACAGGGGGATCGTGGGACCCCAGCATTTT. Its translation: CASSYRGIVGPQHF.